The entry below describes one T cell receptor (beta chain). The antigen is not known. This entry comes from a study of human T cells and chemical hapten exposure. Overall study: Yields of TCR per sample differed, chiefly owing to small differences in pooled library volume.

This CDR3 contains 14 residues. Findings and caveats of the study: Counts of TCRs above 1 in 1000 frequency stayed unchanged with DPC sensitization.

Whole blood that had not been fractionated was the source of extracted total RNA. Library construction involved attaching unique molecular identifiers to individual cDNA molecules, which allowed quantitative, reproducible TCR counting. Under the authors' procedure: There were a median of around 97,000 TCRs per sample, with a range from about 23,224 to 690,600. MiXCR, applied by TCRdb to the 5' RACE reads, yields one record per CDR3 protein. These V and J calls derive from TCRdb rather than the authors' analysis. The table lists under 150,000 distinct CDR3 sequences, roughly 18% of them singletons. This chain joins TRBV21-1 and TRBJ2-7; the table calls TRBD2, which could not be checked here. TRBV21-1 is a known pseudogene. The receptor was isolated from a human donor in good health. The chain's CDR3 is CASRSGSPAYEQYF. In DNA, the CDR3 is TGTGCCAGCCGTAGCGGGAGCCCCGCCTACGAGCAGTACTTC.